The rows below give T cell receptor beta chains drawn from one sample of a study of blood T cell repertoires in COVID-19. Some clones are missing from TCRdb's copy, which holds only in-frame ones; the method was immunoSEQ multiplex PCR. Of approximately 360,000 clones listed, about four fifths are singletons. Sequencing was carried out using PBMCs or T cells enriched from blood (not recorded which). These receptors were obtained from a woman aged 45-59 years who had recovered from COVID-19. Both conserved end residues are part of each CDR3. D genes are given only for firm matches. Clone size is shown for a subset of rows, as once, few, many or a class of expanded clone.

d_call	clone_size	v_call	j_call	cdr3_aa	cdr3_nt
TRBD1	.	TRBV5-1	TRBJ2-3	CASSADRGSSTDTQYF	TGCGCCAGCAGCGCCGACAGGGGATCTAGCACAGATACGCAGTATTTT
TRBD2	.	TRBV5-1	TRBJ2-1	CASSLGGRGTNEQFF	TGCGCCAGCAGCTTGGGCGGGAGAGGAACCAATGAGCAGTTCTTC
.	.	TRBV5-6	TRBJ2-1	CASTSTLGDTYNEQFF	TGTGCCAGCACCAGCACTTTGGGGGACACTTACAATGAGCAGTTCTTC
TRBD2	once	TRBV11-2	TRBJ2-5	CASSFGTSEGETQYF	TGTGCCAGCAGCTTTGGGACTAGCGAAGGGGAGACCCAGTACTTC
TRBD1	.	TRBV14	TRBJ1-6	CASSRRQGSYNSPLHF	TGTGCCAGCAGCCGACGACAGGGGTCCTATAATTCACCCCTCCACTTT
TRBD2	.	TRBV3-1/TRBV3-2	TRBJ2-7	CASAAGRAHEQYF	TGTGCCAGCGCCGCAGGGAGGGCCCACGAGCAGTACTTC
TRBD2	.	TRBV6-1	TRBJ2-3	CASSESAGGPDTQYF	TGTGCCAGCAGTGAATCGGCGGGGGGACCAGATACGCAGTATTTT
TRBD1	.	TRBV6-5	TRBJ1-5	CASRQGGRNQPQHF	TGTGCCAGCAGGCAGGGGGGACGGAATCAGCCCCAGCATTTT
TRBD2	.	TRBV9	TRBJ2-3	CASSGRLAGGPSTDTQYF	TGTGCCAGCAGCGGCAGACTAGCGGGAGGCCCCAGCACAGATACGCAGTATTTT
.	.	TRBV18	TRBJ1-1	CASSPLASHLGEAGNTEAFF	TGTGCCAGCTCACCACTGGCTTCTCACTTAGGGGAAGCCGGGAACACTGAAGCTTTCTTT
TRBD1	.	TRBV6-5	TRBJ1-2	CASLGTGTDRGYTF	TGTGCCAGCCTAGGCACTGGGACAGACCGTGGCTACACCTTC
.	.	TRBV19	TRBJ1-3	CASTRGSSGNTIYF	TGTGCCAGTACTCGGGGTTCCTCTGGAAACACCATATATTTT
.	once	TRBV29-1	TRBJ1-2	CSTPGGDGYTF	TGCAGCACACCAGGAGGGGATGGCTACACCTTC
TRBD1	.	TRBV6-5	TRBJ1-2	CASSWDGQGFDGYTF	TGTGCCAGCAGTTGGGACGGACAGGGATTCGATGGCTACACCTTC
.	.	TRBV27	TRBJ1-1	CASSALREGSEAFF	TGTGCCAGCAGTGCCCTTCGGGAGGGCTCAGAAGCTTTCTTT
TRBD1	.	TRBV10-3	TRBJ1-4	CAIQGATNEKLFF	TGTGCCATCCAGGGGGCAACTAATGAAAAACTGTTTTTT
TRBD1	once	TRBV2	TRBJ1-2	CASSATGLYGYTF	TGTGCCAGCAGTGCGACAGGGTTGTATGGCTACACCTTC
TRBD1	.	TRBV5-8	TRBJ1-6	CASSSGGQGNSPLHF	TGTGCCAGCAGCTCGGGAGGACAGGGGAATTCACCCCTCCACTTT
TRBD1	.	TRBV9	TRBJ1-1	CASSVRGHDTEAFF	TGTGCCAGCAGCGTCAGGGGGCATGACACTGAAGCTTTCTTT
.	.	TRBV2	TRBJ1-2	CASRLDKYGYTF	TGTGCCAGCAGATTAGACAAGTATGGCTACACCTTC
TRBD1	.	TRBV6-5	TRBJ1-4	CASTPRQGSGEKLFF	TGTGCCAGCACCCCCCGACAGGGATCGGGTGAAAAACTGTTTTTT
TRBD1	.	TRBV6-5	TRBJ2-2	CASSYQHGTGPGELFF	TGTGCCAGCAGTTACCAGCACGGGACAGGGCCCGGGGAGCTGTTTTTT
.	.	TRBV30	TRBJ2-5	CAWTRSGHQETQYF	TGTGCCTGGACCCGCAGCGGTCACCAAGAGACCCAGTACTTC
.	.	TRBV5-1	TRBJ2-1	CASSLDGGRRIYNEQFF	TGCGCCAGCAGCTTGGACGGGGGGCGTAGGATATACAATGAGCAGTTCTTC
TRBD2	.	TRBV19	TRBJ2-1	CASSIPFLAGPYNEQFF	TGTGCCAGTAGTATACCGTTCCTAGCGGGACCATACAATGAGCAGTTCTTC
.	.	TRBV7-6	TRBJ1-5	CASSVGGDQPQHF	TGTGCCAGCAGCGTAGGGGGGGATCAGCCCCAGCATTTT
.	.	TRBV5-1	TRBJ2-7	CASSLDGIPYEQYF	TGCGCCAGCAGCTTGGACGGGATCCCCTACGAGCAGTACTTC
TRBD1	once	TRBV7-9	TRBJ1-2	CASSPTGDGGYTF	TGTGCCAGCAGCCCCACAGGGGATGGCGGCTACACCTTC
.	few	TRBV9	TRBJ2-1	CASSVVPGKGYNEQFF	TGTGCCAGCAGCGTAGTTCCAGGGAAAGGCTACAATGAGCAGTTCTTC
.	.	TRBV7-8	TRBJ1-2	CASSRLGGMGTRIYGYTF	TGTGCCAGCAGCCGCTTAGGAGGGATGGGAACAAGAATATATGGCTACACCTTC
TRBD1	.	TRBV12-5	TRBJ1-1	CASGRQGSVTEAFF	TGTGCTAGTGGTCGACAGGGTTCGGTCACTGAAGCTTTCTTT
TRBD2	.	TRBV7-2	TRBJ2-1	CASSPRTSGYNEQFF	TGTGCCAGCAGCCCCCGGACTAGCGGATACAATGAGCAGTTCTTC
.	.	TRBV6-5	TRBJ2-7	CASTTTGEQYF	TGTGCCAGCACCACCACGGGCGAGCAGTACTTC
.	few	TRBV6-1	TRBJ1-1	CASSELRNTEAFF	TGTGCCAGCAGTGAACTTAGGAACACTGAAGCTTTCTTT
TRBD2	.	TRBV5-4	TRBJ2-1	CAGSSGRIPYNEQFF	TGTGCCGGGAGTAGCGGGAGGATCCCCTACAATGAGCAGTTCTTC
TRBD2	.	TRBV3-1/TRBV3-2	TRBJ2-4	CASSHHPGLAVPRWAKNIQYF	TGTGCCAGCAGCCATCATCCGGGACTAGCGGTCCCTAGGTGGGCCAAAAACATTCAGTACTTC
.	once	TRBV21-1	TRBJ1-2	CASRDRGLCYGYTF	TGTGCCAGCCGAGACAGGGGGCTCTGCTATGGCTACACCTTC
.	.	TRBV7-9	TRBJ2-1	CASSLRNNEQFF	TGTGCCAGCAGCTTGCGAAACAATGAGCAGTTCTTC
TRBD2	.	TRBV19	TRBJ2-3	CASSVGLAGGADTQYF	TGTGCCAGTAGTGTGGGACTAGCGGGAGGGGCAGATACGCAGTATTTT
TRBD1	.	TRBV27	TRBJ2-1	CASTRGPGQGSYNEQFF	TGTGCCAGCACCCGAGGACCCGGACAGGGCTCCTACAATGAGCAGTTCTTC
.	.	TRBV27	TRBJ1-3	CASKRESSGNTIYF	TGTGCCAGCAAAAGGGAGAGCTCTGGAAACACCATATATTTT
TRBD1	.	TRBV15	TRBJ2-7	CATSIIPPGQGGKQYF	TGTGCCACCAGCATAATTCCTCCGGGACAGGGCGGGAAGCAGTACTTC
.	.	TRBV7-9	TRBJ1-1	CASSLANGPNTEAFF	TGTGCCAGCAGCTTAGCGAATGGGCCGAACACTGAAGCTTTCTTT
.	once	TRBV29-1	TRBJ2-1	CSVTGTLPHEQFF	TGCAGCGTTACCGGGACTTTACCCCATGAGCAGTTCTTC
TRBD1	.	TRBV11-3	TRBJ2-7	CASSLVDRLQYF	TGTGCCAGCAGCTTAGTGGACAGGCTTCAGTACTTC
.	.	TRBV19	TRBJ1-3	CASNKQGNTIYF	TGTGCCAGCAATAAACAGGGAAACACCATATATTTT
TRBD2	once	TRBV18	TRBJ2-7	CASSTSGGFPSSYEQYF	TGTGCCAGCTCGACTAGCGGGGGTTTCCCTAGCTCCTACGAGCAGTACTTC
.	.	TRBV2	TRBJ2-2	CASAISSNTGELFF	TGTGCCAGCGCTATAAGCTCGAACACCGGGGAGCTGTTTTTT
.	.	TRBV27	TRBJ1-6	CASSFQTGFRPLHF	TGTGCCAGCAGTTTCCAAACAGGGTTTAGGCCCCTCCACTTT
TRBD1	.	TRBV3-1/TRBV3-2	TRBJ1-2	CASSQTNRGRYTF	TGTGCCAGCAGCCAAACAAACAGGGGTCGCTACACCTTC
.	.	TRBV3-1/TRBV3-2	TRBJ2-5	CASSQDQTGWKTQYF	TGTGCCAGCAGCCAAGATCAAACAGGGTGGAAGACCCAGTACTTC
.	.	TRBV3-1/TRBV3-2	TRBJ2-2	CASSQPPWGDGELFF	TGTGCCAGCAGCCAACCCCCATGGGGGGACGGGGAGCTGTTTTTT
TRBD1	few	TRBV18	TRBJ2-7	CASSPRTGAYEQYF	TGTGCCAGCTCACCACGGACAGGGGCCTACGAGCAGTACTTC
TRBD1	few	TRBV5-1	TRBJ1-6	CASSSVTGVDSPLHF	TGCGCCAGCAGCTCTGTGACAGGGGTGGATTCACCCCTCCACTTT
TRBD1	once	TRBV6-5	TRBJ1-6	CASSYGTGTGSSPLHF	TGTGCCAGCAGTTACGGAACCGGGACAGGCTCTTCACCCCTCCACTTT